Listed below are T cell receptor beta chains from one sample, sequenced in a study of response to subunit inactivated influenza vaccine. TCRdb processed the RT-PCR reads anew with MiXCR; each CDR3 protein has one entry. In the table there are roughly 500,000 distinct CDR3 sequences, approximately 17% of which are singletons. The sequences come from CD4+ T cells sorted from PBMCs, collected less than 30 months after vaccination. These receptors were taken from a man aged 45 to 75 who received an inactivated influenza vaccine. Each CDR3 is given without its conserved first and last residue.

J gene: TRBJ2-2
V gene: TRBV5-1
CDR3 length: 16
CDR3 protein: ASRKTGALRNNTGELF

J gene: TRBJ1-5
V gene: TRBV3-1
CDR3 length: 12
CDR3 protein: ASSQFRGNQPQH

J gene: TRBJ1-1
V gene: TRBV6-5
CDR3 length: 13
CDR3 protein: ASSYSRGMHTEAF

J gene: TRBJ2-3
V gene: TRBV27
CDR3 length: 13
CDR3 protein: ASSLVGGYTDTQY

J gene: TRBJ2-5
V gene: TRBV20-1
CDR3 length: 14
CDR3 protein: SARDLGSGSQETQY

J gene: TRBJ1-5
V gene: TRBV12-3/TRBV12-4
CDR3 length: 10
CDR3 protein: ASSSLDQPQH

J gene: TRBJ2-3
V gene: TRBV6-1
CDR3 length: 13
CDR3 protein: ASRLRGAGTDTQY

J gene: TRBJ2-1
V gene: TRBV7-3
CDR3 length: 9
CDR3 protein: ASSSTSQQF

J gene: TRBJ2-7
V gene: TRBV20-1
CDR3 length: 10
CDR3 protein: SARERGYEQY

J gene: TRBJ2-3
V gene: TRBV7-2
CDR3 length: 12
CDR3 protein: ASSVVPTRDTQY

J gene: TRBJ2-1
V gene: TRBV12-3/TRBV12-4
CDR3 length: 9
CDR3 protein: ASSQTWEQF

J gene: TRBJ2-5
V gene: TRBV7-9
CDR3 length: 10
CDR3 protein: ASSLGVRTQY

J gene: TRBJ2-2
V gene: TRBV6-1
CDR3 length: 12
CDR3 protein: ASSPGGVTGELF

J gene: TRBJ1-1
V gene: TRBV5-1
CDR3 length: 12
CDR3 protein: ASSLRQGMAEAF

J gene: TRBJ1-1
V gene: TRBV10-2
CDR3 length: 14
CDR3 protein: ASRPGQGLLNTEAF

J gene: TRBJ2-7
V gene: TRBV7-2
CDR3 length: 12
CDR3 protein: ASSLGLAENEQY

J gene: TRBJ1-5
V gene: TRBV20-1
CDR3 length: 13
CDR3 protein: SARDRTLSNQPQH

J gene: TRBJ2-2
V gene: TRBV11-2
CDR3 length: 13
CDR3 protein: ASSRTSGFTGELF

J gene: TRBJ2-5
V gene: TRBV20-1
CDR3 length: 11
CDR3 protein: SALAGGGETQY

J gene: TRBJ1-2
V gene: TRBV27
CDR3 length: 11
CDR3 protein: ASSFHGSYGYT

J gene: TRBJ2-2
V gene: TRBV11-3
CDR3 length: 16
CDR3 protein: ASSSMSSWGVLIGELF

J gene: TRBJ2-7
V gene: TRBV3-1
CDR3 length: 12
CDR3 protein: ASSQRGQGYEQY

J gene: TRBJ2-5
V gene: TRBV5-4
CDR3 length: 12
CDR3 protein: ASSGEGRKETQY

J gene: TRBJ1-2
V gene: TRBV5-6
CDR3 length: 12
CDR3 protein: ASSLVGTGAGYT

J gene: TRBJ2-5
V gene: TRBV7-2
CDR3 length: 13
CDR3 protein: ASSRSGGAGKTQY

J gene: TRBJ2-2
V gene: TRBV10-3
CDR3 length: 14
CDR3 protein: ATGDRDRGAAGELF

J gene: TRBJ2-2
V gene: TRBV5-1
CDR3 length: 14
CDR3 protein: DSSSRTGWNTGELF

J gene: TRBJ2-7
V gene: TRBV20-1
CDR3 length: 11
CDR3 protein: SAREGGSYEQY

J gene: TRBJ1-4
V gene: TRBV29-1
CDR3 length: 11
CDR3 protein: SVTGRSNEKLF

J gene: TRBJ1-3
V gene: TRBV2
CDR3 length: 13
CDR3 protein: ASSDRIFSGNTIY

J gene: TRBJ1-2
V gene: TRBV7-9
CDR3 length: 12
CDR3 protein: ASSSGRGGYGYT

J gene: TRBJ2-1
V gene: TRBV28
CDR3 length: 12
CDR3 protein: ASSLRQGSNEQF

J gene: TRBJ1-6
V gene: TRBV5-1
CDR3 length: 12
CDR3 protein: ASSGAAYNSPLH

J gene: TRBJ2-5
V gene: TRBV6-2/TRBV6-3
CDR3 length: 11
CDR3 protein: ASSYSAGETQY

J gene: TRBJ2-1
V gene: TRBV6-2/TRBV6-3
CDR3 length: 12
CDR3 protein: ASSPSGRANEQF

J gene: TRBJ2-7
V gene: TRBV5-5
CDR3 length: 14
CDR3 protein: ASSLGTSGFPYEQY

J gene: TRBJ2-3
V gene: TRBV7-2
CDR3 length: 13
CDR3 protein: ASSAQRGVTDTQY

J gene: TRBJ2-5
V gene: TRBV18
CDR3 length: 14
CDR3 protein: ASSPTNGHLQETQY

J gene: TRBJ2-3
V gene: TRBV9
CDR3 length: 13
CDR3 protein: ASSVAEGYTDTQY

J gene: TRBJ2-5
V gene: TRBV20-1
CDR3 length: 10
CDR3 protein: SARDTLGTQY

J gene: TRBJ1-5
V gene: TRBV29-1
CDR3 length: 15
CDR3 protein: SVEGGQGLSEGQPQH

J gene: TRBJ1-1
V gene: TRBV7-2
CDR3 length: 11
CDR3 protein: ASSQDIRTEAF

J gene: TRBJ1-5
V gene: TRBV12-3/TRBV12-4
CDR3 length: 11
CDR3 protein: ASSLASNQPQH

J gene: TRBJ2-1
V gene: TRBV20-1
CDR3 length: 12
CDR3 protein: SAQRGGGYNEQF

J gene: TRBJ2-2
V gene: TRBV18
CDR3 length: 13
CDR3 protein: ASSPSQGNTGELF

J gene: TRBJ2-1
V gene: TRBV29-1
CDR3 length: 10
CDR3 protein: SVILAGNEQF

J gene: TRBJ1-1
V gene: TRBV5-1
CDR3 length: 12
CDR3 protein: ASSLGYEGTEAF

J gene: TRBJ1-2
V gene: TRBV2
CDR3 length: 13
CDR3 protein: ASNRDRGNNYGYT